This TCR beta chain was recorded in a study of vaccination and CD4 T cells after COVID-19. The Oncomine TCR Beta short-read assay was what sequenced the DNA obtained from cultured CD4+ T cells. MiXCR, applied by TCRdb to the PCR reads, yields one record per CDR3 protein. The profile shows fewer than 15,000 distinct CDR3 sequences, 20% to 25% of them singletons. The treatment denotes: approximately nine-day PBMC culture with coronavirus spike peptide pools or control peptides (ViraFEST assay). On this clonotype: The antigen remains undetermined.

The V and J ends lost 6 bases and 0 bases respectively, with 14 bases between them. Germline V gene sequence: CDR1 SGHTS, CDR2 YDEGEE. The CDR3 is 15 residues long. The sample in question was CD4+ T cells from blood, cultured in vitro, obtained before SARS-CoV-2 vaccination. V usage is TRBV5-8 and J usage is TRBJ2-3, with TRBD1 as a possible D gene (6 bases). The clonotype comes from a human donor who received a COVID-19 vaccine. The CDR3 DNA reads TGTGCCAGCATCCATCGAACAGGGAGCACAGATACGCAGTATTTT. This translates into CASIHRTGSTDTQYF. Together with reference TRBV5-8 and TRBJ2-3, the CDR3 gives the full variable domain: EAGVTQSPTHLIKTRGQQATLRCSPISGHTSVYWYQQALGLGLQFLLWYDEGEERNRGNFPPRFSGRQFPNYSSELNVNALELEDSALYLCASIHRTGSTDTQYFGPGTRLTVL.